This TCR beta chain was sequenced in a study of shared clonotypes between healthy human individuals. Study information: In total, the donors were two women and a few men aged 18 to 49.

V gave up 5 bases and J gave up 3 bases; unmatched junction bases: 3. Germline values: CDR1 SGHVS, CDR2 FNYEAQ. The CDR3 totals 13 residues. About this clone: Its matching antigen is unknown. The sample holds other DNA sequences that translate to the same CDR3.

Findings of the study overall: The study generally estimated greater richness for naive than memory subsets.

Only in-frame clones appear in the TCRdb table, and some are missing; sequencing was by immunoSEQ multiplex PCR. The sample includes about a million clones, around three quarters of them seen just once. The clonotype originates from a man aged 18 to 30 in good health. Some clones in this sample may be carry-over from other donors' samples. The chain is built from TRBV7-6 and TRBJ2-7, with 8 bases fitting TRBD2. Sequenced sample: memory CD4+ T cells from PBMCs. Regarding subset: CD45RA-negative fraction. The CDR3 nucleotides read TGTGCCAGCAGCCCCACTAGCGGCTACGAGCAGTACTTC. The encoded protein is CASSPTSGYEQYF.